This entry features one T cell receptor beta chain sequence. The antigen remains undetermined. The data belong to a study of graft-versus-host responses after intestinal transplantation. On the study more broadly: The study gave all recipients anti-thymocyte globulin induction, then tacrolimus and steroids for roughly 3 years.

CDR3 size: 14 residues. Germline CDR1 and CDR2: LGHNA and YNFKEQ. V was clipped by 2 bases and J by 2 bases, with 9 bases between them. Graft material was processed, releasing intraepithelial and lamina propria lymphocytes. The data were produced by immunoSEQ multiplex PCR, yet TCRdb's version contains in-frame clones alone and is incomplete. The sample contains 12,000 to 15,000 clones, around 69% of which appear only once. Study-level points and caveats: Peak circulating GvH clone levels were associated with early post-transplant HvG declines. Recipient marrow contained GvH clones, some of which appeared first in ileum or blood. Within allografts, high graft-versus-host to host-versus-graft clonal ratios were seen among patients with graft-donor T cell macrochimerism.

The sequence was obtained from a human patient who received an intestinal transplant, so some T cells may come from the graft donor. The chain combines TRBV4-2 with TRBJ1-1, with D maybe TRBD1 (6 bases). The sequences come from ileum tissue, collected 16 days after intestinal transplant. DNA of the CDR3: TGTGCCAGCAGCCAAACACAGGGAAACACTGAAGCTTTCTTT. It codes for CASSQTQGNTEAFF.